This passage covers 21 T cell receptor beta chains from one sample sequenced in a study of early T cells in non-severe SARS-CoV-2 infection. Using its own MiXCR run on the 5' RACE reads, TCRdb lists one record per CDR3 protein. The sample includes 60,000 to 75,000 distinct CDR3 sequences, 12% of them seen just once. Material for sequencing was whole blood. The receptors were sampled from an adult who was a healthcare worker with PCR-confirmed SARS-CoV-2 infection or an uninfected control (not recorded which).

The sample holds many counts of this clonotype. The chain carries TRBV6-2 or TRBV6-3 and TRBJ2-5; 7 bases match TRBD2. With V trimmed by 0 bases and J by 8 bases, 12 bases remained unmatched. CDR1 is MNHEY, CDR2 SVGEGT, per germline. The CDR3 runs to 16 residues. In DNA, the CDR3 is TGTGCCAGCAGTTACTCGATTGCACTAGCGCAGAGAACCCAGTACTTC. Protein: CASSYSIALAQRTQYF.

J is TRBJ2-3 and V is TRBV6-5; D unresolved. This CDR3 is built from 17 residues. CDR1 and CDR2 from the germline V gene are MNHEY and SVGAGI. V was cut by 2 bases and J by 4 bases, with 19 bases left in between. CDR3 sequence (DNA): TGTGCCAGCAGTTACGGGTCGCGGATGACCAACGCAGATACGCAGTATTTT. It yields the protein CASSYGSRMTNADTQYF.

The chain combines TRBV6-2 or TRBV6-3 with TRBJ2-3; 7 positions match TRBD1. V shed 5 bases, J shed 3 bases, and the junction held 17 bases outside the gene matches. CDR1 is MNHEY and CDR2 is SVGEGT in the germline V gene. This CDR3 spans 18 amino acids. CDR3 loop: CASSLILQGLLRTDTQYF. In DNA form, the CDR3 reads TGTGCCAGCAGTCTCATACTACAGGGGCTCCTAAGGACAGATACGCAGTATTTT.

This chain connects TRBV3-1 to TRBJ1-1; the D is unclear. The CDR3 length is 14 residues. Germline V lookup: CDR1 LGHDT, CDR2 YNNKEL (reference sequence). V dropped 1 base and J dropped 5 bases, with 11 bases sitting between them. The CDR3 DNA follows: TGTGCCAGCAGCCAAGCTTGGCTACCGACTGAAGCTTTCTTT. As protein: CASSQAWLPTEAFF.

The chain couples TRBV30 to TRBJ1-1; D gene unclear. The CDR3 totals 11 residues. The germline V gene has CDR1 GTSNPN and CDR2 SVGIG (reference sequence). Trimming took off 0 bases at V and 8 bases at J, with 7 bases between the two ends. The CDR3 DNA reads TGTGCCTGGAGTGTACTAAGGGAAGCTTTCTTT. Translated: CAWSVLREAFF.

This clonotype was picked up many times. The chain recombines TRBV7-8 with TRBJ2-3; D unresolved. The CDR3 is made up of 14 amino acids. CDR1 and CDR2 (germline): SGHVS, FQNEAQ. V gave up 2 bases and J gave up 0 bases, with 6 bases separating them. This CDR3 is CASSLRLSTDTQYF. CDR3 in DNA: TGTGCCAGCAGCTTAAGGTTGAGCACAGATACGCAGTATTTT.

This clonotype was detected many times. The genes are TRBV3-1 and TRBJ2-5; D not certain. The CDR3 totals 16 residues. V was shortened by 1 base and J by 2 bases, with 14 bases between the two germline ends. Germline lookup yields CDR1 LGHDT and CDR2 YNNKEL (reference sequence). The CDR3 here is CASSQGSGRIQETQYF. In DNA form, the CDR3 reads TGTGCCAGCAGCCAAGGCTCTGGACGGATTCAAGAGACCCAGTACTTC.

This clonotype came up many times. DNA for the CDR3: TGTGCCAGTATGCGGGGAACAAAAGCTAACTATGGCTACACCTTC. The encoded protein is CASMRGTKANYGYTF. The rearrangement joins TRBV19 to TRBJ1-2; D not certain. Per germline, CDR1 LNHDA and CDR2 SQIVND (reference sequence). V shed 7 bases and J shed 0 bases, with 15 bases lying between them. This CDR3 comprises 15 residues.

This clonotype was seen at least ten times. The rearrangement links TRBV5-4 to TRBJ2-3, with a possible D match to TRBD1 (5 bases). Trimming took off 1 base at V and 4 bases at J, with 7 bases between the two ends. Germline CDR1 and CDR2: SGHNT and YYREEE (reference sequence). The CDR3 totals 13 residues. The CDR3 sequence is CASSLTGPDTQYF. The CDR3, as DNA: TGTGCCAGCAGCTTGACAGGTCCAGATACGCAGTATTTT.

Only a few counts were recorded for this clonotype. V gene TRBV5-4 combines with J gene TRBJ2-2, with 11 nucleotides matching TRBD1. Germline-derived CDR1 and CDR2 are SGHNT and YYREEE (reference sequence). Trimming took 3 bases from V and 0 from J; bases not matched to a gene: 1. The CDR3 is made up of 16 amino acids. The CDR3 spells CASSWGQGANTGELFF. CDR3 sequence (DNA): TGTGCCAGCAGCTGGGGACAGGGGGCGAACACCGGGGAGCTGTTTTTT.

The chain combines TRBV4-2 with TRBJ2-3; unclear D gene. The CDR3 consists of 15 residues. With 0 bases removed from V and 3 bases from J, the gap between germline ends came to 10 bases. Germline CDR1 LGHNA, CDR2 YNFKEQ. CDR3 in DNA: TGTGCCAGCAGCCAAGATGGTCTACGAACAGATACGCAGTATTTT. Translating gives CASSQDGLRTDTQYF.

This clonotype was picked up many times. V usage is TRBV12-5 and J usage is TRBJ1-2, with D uncertain. Germline CDR1 is LGHNT and CDR2 is FRNRAP. CDR3 length: 16 amino acids. Trimming took off 2 bases at V and 4 bases at J, with 17 bases between the two ends. The CDR3 reads CASGLTRVGQIYGYTF. The CDR3 DNA reads as TGTGCTAGTGGTTTGACACGGGTAGGGCAGATCTATGGCTACACCTTC.

This chain joins TRBV3-1 and TRBJ2-1; 11 bases align to TRBD1. The CDR3 spans 17 residues. Per the germline V gene, CDR1 is LGHDT and CDR2 is YNNKEL (reference sequence). V was clipped by 0 bases and J by 2 bases; unmatched bases: 3. CDR3: CASSQDPGQGAYNEQFF. The CDR3 nucleotides read TGTGCCAGCAGCCAAGACCCGGGACAGGGGGCCTACAATGAGCAGTTCTTC.

This clonotype was observed a few times. This chain joins TRBV29-1 and TRBJ1-1; D uncertain. Per the germline V gene, CDR1 is SQVTM and CDR2 is ANQGSEA. Trimming took 7 bases from V and 8 from J, leaving 11 bases between them. The CDR3 extends over 10 amino acids. CDR3 nucleotide sequence: TGCAGCGCCACCAACAGAGAAGCTTTCTTT. Translated: CSATNREAFF.

This clonotype was counted only a few times. The chain's CDR3 is CASSRGPAATYNEQFF. CDR3 in DNA: TGTGCCAGCAGCCGGGGCCCAGCAGCAACCTACAATGAGCAGTTCTTC. The J gene is TRBJ2-1, the V gene TRBV5-6; tentatively, D is TRBD1 or TRBD2 (5 bases each). Trimming cost V 4 bases and J 2 bases, with 16 bases left between them. The CDR3 is 16 amino acids. From germline, CDR1 is SGHDT and CDR2 YYEEEE. The whole variable domain, remainder taken from reference TRBV5-6 and TRBJ2-1, is DAGVTQSPTHLIKTRGQQVTLRCSPKSGHDTVSWYQQALGQGPQFIFQYYEEEERQRGNFPDRFSGHQFPNYSSELNVNALLLGDSALYLCASSRGPAATYNEQFFGPGTRLTVL.

This clonotype occurred a few times. The chain carries TRBV27 and TRBJ1-1; 7 positions match TRBD1. The ends lost 6 bases at V and 3 bases at J; junction bases unmatched: 10. CDR3 length equals 15 residues. From germline, CDR1 is MNHEY and CDR2 SMNVEV (reference sequence). CDR3 residues: CASSLIPGQYTEAFF. CDR3 in DNA: TGTGCCAGCAGCCTGATACCGGGACAGTACACTGAAGCTTTCTTT.

This clonotype was observed many times. This chain uses TRBV29-1 with TRBJ2-5, with D perhaps TRBD2 (5 bases). The germline V and J ends were trimmed by 6 bases and 5 bases, with 16 bases remaining between them. CDR1 and CDR2 from the germline V gene are SQVTM and ANQGSEA. The CDR3 sequence is 13 residues long. The CDR3 DNA follows: TGCAGCGTGGAATCCCAACGGAGGGAGACCCAGTACTTC. It translates to CSVESQRRETQYF.

This clonotype was seen ten or more times. V usage is TRBV12-3 or TRBV12-4 and J usage is TRBJ1-6; 7 nucleotides align to TRBD1. Trimming removed 5 bases from V and 3 bases from J; junction bases left unmatched: 7. The CDR3 is made up of 16 amino acids. The CDR3 coding sequence is TGTGCCAGCAGTCCCCGGGGACAGCTCTATAATTCACCCCTCCACTTT. Its translation is CASSPRGQLYNSPLHF.

This clonotype has ten or more counts. The gene calls are TRBV18 and TRBJ1-1, with 7 bases aligning to TRBD1. The V segment lost 6 bases and the J segment 3 bases; nucleotides outside the gene matches: 4. CDR1 and CDR2 (germline): KGHSH, LQKENI. The CDR3 runs to 13 residues. The CDR3 loop reads CASSRGRDTEAFF. CDR3 nucleotides: TGTGCCAGCTCCAGGGGGAGAGACACTGAAGCTTTCTTT.

The V call is TRBV2, the J call TRBJ2-7; D not certain. Germline V gene data show CDR1 as SNHLY and CDR2 as FYNNEI. The CDR3 totals 11 residues. The V gene lost 7 bases and the J gene lost 9 bases, with 13 bases spanning the gap. CDR3 coding DNA: TGTGCCAGCAAGGGAAGAAACTGGCAGTACTTC. This encodes CASKGRNWQYF.

This clonotype appeared many times. The V and J genes are TRBV24-1 and TRBJ2-2; D is tentatively TRBD1 or TRBD2 (5 bases each). The CDR3 extends over 16 amino acids. Germline V gene data show CDR1 as KGHDR and CDR2 as SFDVKD. V lost 6 bases and J lost 7, with 20 bases in between. The CDR3 region is CATSNSGPSPHGELFF. The CDR3 DNA follows: TGTGCCACCAGTAATTCGGGGCCCTCTCCTCACGGGGAGCTGTTTTTT.